One sample yielded the 22 T cell receptor beta chains listed below, sequenced in a study of human T cells and chemical hapten exposure (dated by TCRdb to the early 2020s). The time point label of this sample denotes: patch test 3, about 24 weeks after DPC sensitization. The treatment or condition label of this sample denotes: therapeutic diphenylcyclopropenone sensitization with weekly scalp DPC. The protocol used for the library was RACE. The data were produced on a NextSeq 500. In-frame beta chains were kept once TCRdb had trimmed the public reads at Q25 with fastp and called clones with MiXCR. Entries are consolidated by CDR3 protein sequence, retaining the most common genes and DNA. The sample table shows about 160,000 distinct CDR3 sequences, and about 27% are seen once. Around 1.9% of the sample comes from the top ten. Specimen: whole blood, collected in connection with sensitization to the hapten diphenylcyclopropenone (DPC). The receptors shown here come from a woman aged 18-29 years with alopecia areata. Some clones in this sample may be carry-over from other donors' samples.

V usage is TRBV20-1 and J usage is TRBJ2-1, with TRBD2 identical over 7 bases. J was trimmed by 2 bases and V by 5 bases; bases with no gene match: 6. The CDR3 covers 14 residues. The germline V gene has CDR1 DFQATT and CDR2 SNEGSKA (reference sequence). CDR3 bases: TGCAGTGCTGCCCTGGGGGGGACCTACAATGAGCAGTTCTTC. As protein: CSAALGGTYNEQFF.

The rearrangement joins TRBV2 to TRBJ2-7; the D is unclear. The germline V gene has CDR1 SNHLY and CDR2 FYNNEI. V lost 4 bases and J 4 bases, leaving 5 bases between the germline ends. The CDR3 totals 11 residues. CDR3 nucleotide sequence: TGTGCCAGCAGTGTCCTATACGAGCAGTACTTC. It encodes CASSVLYEQYF.

Only one count was recorded for this clonotype. This sequence joins TRBV20-1 and TRBJ2-5; no definite D call. Trimming took off 3 bases at V and 4 bases at J, with 9 bases between the two ends. The CDR3 totals 12 residues. Germline CDR1 DFQATT, CDR2 SNEGSKA (reference sequence). The CDR3 nucleotides read TGCAGTGCTAGTTACGGGTTAGAGACCCAGTACTTC. This gives the protein CSASYGLETQYF.

This clonotype was seen ten or more times. V usage is TRBV29-1 and J usage is TRBJ2-5; D remains ambiguous. The V and J ends lost 2 bases and 7 bases respectively, with 14 bases between them. The CDR3 length is 13 residues. CDR1 is SQVTM, CDR2 ANQGSEA, per germline. The CDR3 loop reads CSVERLGSGTQYF. CDR3 bases: TGCAGCGTTGAACGATTGGGATCGGGGACCCAGTACTTC.

V usage is TRBV11-2 and J usage is TRBJ2-1; TRBD2 agrees at 11 bases. This CDR3 has 14 amino acids. V was clipped by 8 bases and J by 7 bases; unmatched bases: 7. CDR1 is SGHAT and CDR2 is FQNNGV in the germline V gene. As DNA, the CDR3 is TGTGCCAGCCGTCCTAGCGGGAGGAGGAATGAGCAGTTCTTC. It specifies CASRPSGRRNEQFF.

This clonotype occurred a few times. V is TRBV12-3 or TRBV12-4 and J is TRBJ2-7; 8 nucleotides align to TRBD2. The CDR3 loop spans 14 amino acids. With V trimmed by 6 bases and J by 1 base, 5 bases remained unmatched. The CDR3 sequence: CASRASSGSYEQYF. DNA for the CDR3: TGTGCCAGCAGGGCCTCTAGCGGGTCCTACGAGCAGTACTTC.

The J gene is TRBJ2-5, the V gene TRBV20-1; tentative D call: TRBD1 (5 bases). The CDR3 consists of 13 residues. V lost 3 bases and J lost 1, with 9 bases in between. In germline, CDR1 is DFQATT, CDR2 SNEGSKA (reference sequence). Written as DNA, the CDR3 is TGCAGTGCTAGGAGTGACAGCCAAGAGACCCAGTACTTC. Translation gives CSARSDSQETQYF.

This clonotype has more than one count but fewer than ten. The chain links TRBV11-2 to TRBJ2-4; 15 nucleotides align to TRBD2. This CDR3 is 19 amino acids long. V dropped 4 bases and J dropped 8; count of bases not matched to a gene: 15. CDR1 is SGHAT, CDR2 FQNNGV, per germline. The CDR3 sequence: CASSSRGLAGGTAGDIQYF. The CDR3 nucleotides are TGTGCCAGCAGCTCGCGGGGACTAGCGGGGGGAACAGCCGGGGACATTCAGTACTTC.

The genes are TRBV4-1 and TRBJ2-1; 8 bases line up with TRBD2. Germline CDR1 MGHRA, CDR2 YSYEKL. V shed 0 bases, J shed 3 bases, and the junction held 7 bases outside the gene matches. The CDR3 has 17 amino acids. The CDR3 sequence is CASSQDASGGVYNEQFF. For the CDR3, the DNA is TGCGCCAGCAGCCAAGATGCCAGCGGGGGAGTCTACAATGAGCAGTTCTTC.

The table lists this clonotype with a few counts. The chain couples TRBV29-1 to TRBJ2-1; no firm D call. Per the germline V gene, CDR1 is SQVTM and CDR2 is ANQGSEA. V shed 4 bases and J shed 4 bases, with 2 bases lying between them. The CDR3 is 10 residues long. The CDR3 nucleotides are TGCAGCGTTGGGTACAATGAGCAGTTCTTC. Encoded protein: CSVGYNEQFF.

The table lists this clonotype with many counts. The V and J genes are TRBV9 and TRBJ1-2; 7 positions match TRBD1. The CDR3 is 13 amino acids. CDR1 SGDLS and CDR2 YYNGEE come from the germline V gene. V dropped 1 base and J dropped 8; count of bases not matched to a gene: 5. CDR3 loop: CASSVLQGVGYTF. CDR3 nucleotides: TGTGCCAGCAGCGTATTGCAGGGGGTCGGCTACACCTTC.

This clonotype was detected a few times. The CDR3 spells CASGLVIGGRTGELFF. The CDR3 DNA follows: TGTGCTAGTGGTTTGGTAATAGGGGGCAGGACCGGGGAGCTGTTTTTT. The genes are TRBV12-5 and TRBJ2-2; TRBD1 matches 7 bases. The CDR3 covers 16 residues. V lost 0 bases and J lost 5; bases outside the gene matches: 6. Germline CDR1 reads LGHNT; CDR2 reads FRNRAP. Complete variable domain (other parts from reference TRBV12-5 and TRBJ2-2): DARVTQTPRHKVTEMGQEVTMRCQPILGHNTVFWYRQTMMQGLELLAYFRNRAPLDDSGMPKDRFSAEMPDATLATLKIQPSEPRDSAVYFCASGLVIGGRTGELFFGEGSRLTVL.

The chain carries TRBV11-1 and TRBJ2-7; D ambiguous. CDR3 length: 14 amino acids. V gave up 0 bases and J gave up 1 base, with 7 bases separating them. The germline CDR1 and CDR2 sequences are SGHAT and FQDESV (reference sequence). The CDR3 DNA reads TGTGCCAGCAGCTTAGCTTTAACGTCCTACGAGCAGTACTTC. Its protein is CASSLALTSYEQYF.

The V and J genes are TRBV4-1 and TRBJ1-1; 7 nucleotides agree with TRBD1. CDR1 and CDR2 from the germline V gene are MGHRA and YSYEKL. The V segment lost 3 bases and the J segment 4 bases; nucleotides outside the gene matches: 8. The CDR3 sequence is 15 residues long. The CDR3 is CASSQTDRVGTEAFF. The CDR3 DNA sequence: TGCGCCAGCAGCCAGACTGACAGGGTGGGCACTGAAGCTTTCTTT.

This clonotype was found a few times. CDR3 sequence reads: CASSQARGSQPQHF. The CDR3 DNA sequence: TGTGCCAGCAGCCAAGCCCGGGGCAGCCAGCCCCAGCATTTT. The chain joins TRBV4-2 to TRBJ1-5, with D possibly matching TRBD1 (5 bases). The CDR3 runs to 14 residues. Germline V gene data show CDR1 as LGHNA and CDR2 as YNFKEQ. Trimming left V 1 base short and J 7 bases short, with 11 bases between.

The chain combines TRBV6-2 or TRBV6-3 with TRBJ2-5; TRBD2 aligns across 8 bases. Germline CDR1 is MNHEY and CDR2 is SVGEGT. The CDR3 consists of 14 residues. The trim removed 7 bases at V and 0 bases at J, leaving 4 bases unmatched. DNA for the CDR3: TGTGCCAGCATGGTAGCGGGGAACCAAGAGACCCAGTACTTC. Its protein product is CASMVAGNQETQYF.

This clonotype occurred a few times. The chain couples TRBV5-4 to TRBJ2-5; D unclear. The germline V gene has CDR1 SGHNT and CDR2 YYREEE (reference sequence). The CDR3 covers 13 residues. V was pared by 4 bases and J by 2 bases, with 9 bases between. The CDR3 region is CASSLFYQETQYF. Written as DNA, the CDR3 is TGTGCCAGCAGCCTGTTTTATCAAGAGACCCAGTACTTC.

This chain connects TRBV12-3 or TRBV12-4 to TRBJ1-1, with 8 bases matching TRBD1. Unmatched junction bases numbered 9, after V lost 4 bases and J lost 5 bases. This CDR3 is 15 amino acids long. This chain's CDR3 is CASSSPDRGMTEAFF. The CDR3 bases are TGTGCCAGCAGTTCCCCCGACAGGGGAATGACTGAAGCTTTCTTT.

The chain uses TRBV27 and TRBJ1-2; 9 nucleotides line up with TRBD1. Germline V gives CDR1 MNHEY, CDR2 SMNVEV (reference sequence). V lost 5 bases, J lost 6 bases, and 10 bases stayed unmatched. The CDR3 totals 15 residues. The CDR3: CASSTLPGQGDGYTF. The CDR3 coding sequence is TGTGCCAGCAGTACTCTACCGGGACAGGGTGATGGCTACACCTTC.

V gene TRBV2 combines with J gene TRBJ1-6; 7 bases fit TRBD1. The germline CDR1 and CDR2 sequences are SNHLY and FYNNEI. The CDR3 totals 14 residues. V lost 4 bases and J lost 6; bases outside the gene matches: 3. The CDR3 spells CASSGQGINSPLHF. CDR3 nucleotide sequence: TGTGCCAGCAGTGGACAGGGAATTAATTCACCCCTCCACTTT.

The rearrangement links TRBV2 to TRBJ2-3, with D possibly being TRBD2 (6 bases). Trimming removed 6 bases at V and 0 bases at J, with 13 bases between. The CDR3 extends over 15 amino acids. Germline CDR1 SNHLY, CDR2 FYNNEI. As DNA, the CDR3 is TGTGCCAGCAGGGAGCTAGCGCTTAGCACAGATACGCAGTATTTT. Translation: CASRELALSTDTQYF.

This clonotype was seen more than once but under ten times. The chain joins TRBV15 to TRBJ1-2; 7 bases are a match to TRBD1. In germline, CDR1 is LNHNV, CDR2 YYDKDF (reference sequence). V trimming: 3 bases; J trimming: 5 bases; junction bases outside the gene matches: 9. The CDR3 is 15 residues long. The CDR3 loop is CATSSETGTVYGYTF. In nucleotides, the CDR3 is TGTGCCACCAGCAGTGAAACCGGGACAGTTTATGGCTACACCTTC.